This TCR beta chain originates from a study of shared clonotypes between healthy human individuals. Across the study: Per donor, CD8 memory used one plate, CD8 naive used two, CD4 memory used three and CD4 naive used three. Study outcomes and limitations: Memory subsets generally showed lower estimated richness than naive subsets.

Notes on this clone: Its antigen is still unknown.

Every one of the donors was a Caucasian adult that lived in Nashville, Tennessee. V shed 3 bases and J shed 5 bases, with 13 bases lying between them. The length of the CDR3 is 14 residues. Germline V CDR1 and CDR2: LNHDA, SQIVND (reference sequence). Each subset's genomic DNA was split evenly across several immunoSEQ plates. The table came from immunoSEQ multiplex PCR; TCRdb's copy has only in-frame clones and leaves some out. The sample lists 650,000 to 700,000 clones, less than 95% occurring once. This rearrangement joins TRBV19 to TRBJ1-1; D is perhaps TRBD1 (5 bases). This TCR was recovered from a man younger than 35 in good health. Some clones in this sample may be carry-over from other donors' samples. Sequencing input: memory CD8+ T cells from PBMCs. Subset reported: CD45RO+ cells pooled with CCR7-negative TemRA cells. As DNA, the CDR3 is TGTGCCAGTAGTATTTGGGACCTGGGAACTGAAGCTTTCTTT. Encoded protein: CASSIWDLGTEAFF.